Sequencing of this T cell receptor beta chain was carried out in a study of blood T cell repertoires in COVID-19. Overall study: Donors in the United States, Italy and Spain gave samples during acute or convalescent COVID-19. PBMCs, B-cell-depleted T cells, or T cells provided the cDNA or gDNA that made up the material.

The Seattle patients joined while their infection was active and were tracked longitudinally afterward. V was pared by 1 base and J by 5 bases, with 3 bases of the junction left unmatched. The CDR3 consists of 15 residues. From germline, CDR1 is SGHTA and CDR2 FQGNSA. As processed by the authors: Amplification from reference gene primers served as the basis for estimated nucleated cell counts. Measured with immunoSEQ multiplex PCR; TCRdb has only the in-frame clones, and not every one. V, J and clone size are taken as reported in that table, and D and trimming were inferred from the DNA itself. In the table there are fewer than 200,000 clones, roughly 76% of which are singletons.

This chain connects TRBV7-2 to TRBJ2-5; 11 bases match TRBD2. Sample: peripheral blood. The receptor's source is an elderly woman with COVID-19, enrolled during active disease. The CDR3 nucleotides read TGTGCCAGCAGCTTAGGTAGCGGGGGGGCTGAGACCCAGTACTTC. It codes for CASSLGSGGAETQYF.